This T cell receptor beta chain was observed in a study of OX40 agonist ivuxolimab in advanced cancers. Study information: People in dose escalation had one of these cancers: hepatocellular carcinoma, melanoma, renal cell or head and neck cancer. Aged roughly 23 to 80 with a mean of roughly 63 years, they were about 80% male.

CDR3 length: 15 residues. Trimming took off 5 bases at V and 3 bases at J, with 15 bases between the two ends. The germline gives CDR1 KGHSH, CDR2 LQKENI. The method was immunoSEQ multiplex PCR; TCRdb's version includes in-frame clones alone and lacks a portion of them. Here the sample spans about 77,000 clones, roughly 84% being singletons. The receptor was isolated from an adult with an advanced solid tumor such as melanoma, head and neck, liver or kidney cancer. The rearrangement links TRBV18 to TRBJ2-3; D assignment may be TRBD1 or TRBD2 (7 bases each). Sequenced here: CD4+ or CD8+ T cells sorted from blood, sampled in a trial of the OX40 agonist ivuxolimab. The CDR3 reads CASSGRGRGTDTQYF. For the CDR3, the DNA is TGTGCCAGCTCAGGGAGGGGGCGAGGAACAGATACGCAGTATTTT.